Below, 8 T cell receptor beta chains from the same sample are listed, as sequenced in a study of OX40 agonist ivuxolimab in advanced cancers. Produced via immunoSEQ multiplex PCR; TCRdb's table is partial and in-frame only. The repertoire holds around 70,000 clones, with 85% as singletons. The input for sequencing was CD4+ or CD8+ T cells sorted from blood, taken in a trial of the OX40 agonist ivuxolimab. The receptors originated from an adult with an advanced solid tumor such as melanoma, head and neck, liver or kidney cancer.

V is TRBV7-2 and J is TRBJ1-2; 7 nucleotides line up with TRBD1. There are 15 residues in the CDR3. The germline V gene encodes CDR1 SGHTA and CDR2 FQGNSA. The J segment lost 8 bases and the V segment lost 1 base, leaving 10 bases of the junction unmatched. The CDR3 loop is CASSLVAGGYWGYTF. DNA for the CDR3: TGTGCCAGCAGCTTAGTGGCAGGGGGGTATTGGGGCTACACCTTC.

The chain couples TRBV28 to TRBJ1-2; maybe TRBD1 (5 bases). The CDR3 spans 14 residues. Between the trimmed V and J ends, which lost 3 bases and 4 bases, there was a span of 12 bases. The germline gives CDR1 MDHEN, CDR2 SYDVKM. CDR3 nucleotide sequence: TGTGCCAGCAGTTTGAGGTCAGGGTCCTATGGCTACACCTTC. This codes for CASSLRSGSYGYTF.

The chain links TRBV5-4 to TRBJ2-1, with D possibly TRBD1 on 6 matching bases. Germline V gene lookup returns CDR1 SGHNT and CDR2 YYREEE (reference sequence). The V end was cut by 3 bases, the J end by 0 bases, with 10 bases between. The CDR3 is 15 residues long. The CDR3 region has the DNA TGTGCCAGCAGCTGGGGGCTAGGCTCCTACAATGAGCAGTTCTTC. This encodes CASSWGLGSYNEQFF. The full variable domain, in which reference TRBV5-4 and TRBJ2-1 provide the parts outside the CDR3, is ETGVTQSPTHLIKTRGQQVTLRCSSQSGHNTVSWYQQALGQGPQFIFQYYREEENGRGNFPPRFSGLQFPNYSSELNVNALELDDSALYLCASSWGLGSYNEQFFGPGTRLTVL.

The chain recombines TRBV7-3 with TRBJ1-3, with a possible D match to TRBD1 (5 bases). The V end lost 3 bases, the J end lost 0 bases, and 6 bases lay between the germline ends. Germline V gene lookup returns CDR1 SGHTA and CDR2 FQGTGA. CDR3 length: 14 residues. CDR3 sequence: CASSLGTSGNTIYF. In nucleotides, the CDR3 is TGTGCCAGCAGCTTGGGGACCTCTGGAAACACCATATATTTT.

V gene TRBV7-7 combines with J gene TRBJ2-1, with D hard to call. The germline gives CDR1 SSHAT, CDR2 FNYEAQ (reference sequence). The CDR3 is made up of 15 amino acids. The V end lost 5 bases, the J end lost 2 bases, and 13 bases lay between the germline ends. The CDR3 nucleotides are TGTGCCAGCAGCCGCGACCGCGATACCTACAATGAGCAGTTCTTC. Its translation is CASSRDRDTYNEQFF.

This clone was recorded many times. V is TRBV30 and J is TRBJ1-2, with 10 bases identical to TRBD1. From germline, CDR1 is GTSNPN and CDR2 SVGIG (reference sequence). CDR3 length: 13 amino acids. V shed 5 bases, J shed 4 bases, and the junction held 4 bases outside the gene matches. CDR3 nucleotide sequence: TGTGCCTGGCGGACAGGGGGGATCTATGGCTACACCTTC. Protein product: CAWRTGGIYGYTF. Drawing the rest from reference TRBV30 and TRBJ1-2, the complete variable domain is SQTIHQWPATLVQPVGSPLSLECTVEGTSNPNLYWYRQAAGRGLQLLFYSVGIGQISSEVPQNLSASRPQDRQFILSSKKLLLSDSGFYLCAWRTGGIYGYTFGSGTRLTVV.

This sequence joins TRBV28 and TRBJ1-2; the D gene is possibly TRBD1 (6 bases). V lost 3 bases to trimming and J lost 4 bases, with 12 bases between them. The CDR3 spans 14 residues. In germline, CDR1 is MDHEN, CDR2 SYDVKM. Written as DNA, the CDR3 is TGTGCCAGCAGTTTGAGTTCGGACAGCTATGGCTACACCTTC. This codes for CASSLSSDSYGYTF.

This clone has a single count. V and J are TRBV29-1 and TRBJ2-2; D may be TRBD1 or TRBD2 (5 bases each). Trimming removed 5 bases from V and 0 bases from J, with 13 bases in between. Germline CDR1 reads SQVTM; CDR2 reads ANQGSEA. The CDR3 runs 15 residues. This CDR3 reads CSVRLGASNTGELFF. As DNA, the CDR3 is TGCAGCGTTCGTCTCGGGGCTTCGAACACCGGGGAGCTGTTTTTT.